These 13 T cell receptor beta chains originate from one sample sequenced in a study of radiotherapy plus CTLA-4 blockade in lung cancer. Measured with immunoSEQ multiplex PCR; TCRdb has only the in-frame clones, and not every one. The sample lists approximately 70,000 clones, approximately 76% occurring once. The sample in question was peripheral blood, obtained from a patient treated with radiotherapy plus ipilimumab. These receptor sequences come from a human donor with non-small cell lung cancer whose response to radiotherapy plus ipilimumab could not be evaluated. Some clones in this sample may be carry-over from other donors' samples.

The V call is TRBV5-1, the J call TRBJ2-2; TRBD1 matches at 9 bases. The J segment lost 6 bases and the V segment lost 3 bases, leaving 6 bases of the junction unmatched. From germline, CDR1 is SGHRS and CDR2 YFSETQ. The length of the CDR3 is 15 residues. CDR3 coding DNA: TGCGCCAGCAGCTACGACAGGGGGGGGTCCGGGGAGCTGTTTTTT. Translated: CASSYDRGGSGELFF.

The V call is TRBV29-1, the J call TRBJ1-1; 11 nucleotides agree with TRBD1. The J segment lost 5 bases and the V segment lost 6 bases, leaving 5 bases of the junction unmatched. The CDR3 loop spans 13 amino acids. The germline gives CDR1 SQVTM, CDR2 ANQGSEA. CDR3 loop: CSVRTGGITEAFF. In nucleotides, the CDR3 is TGCAGCGTGAGGACAGGGGGCATTACTGAAGCTTTCTTT.

The V call is TRBV5-1, the J call TRBJ2-1; 12 bases match TRBD2. CDR1 and CDR2 (germline): SGHRS, YFSETQ. The J segment lost 6 bases and the V segment lost 0 bases, leaving 4 bases of the junction unmatched. The CDR3 is 16 amino acids. The CDR3 DNA follows: TGCGCCAGCAGCTTGGTCCTAGCGGGGGGGGGCAATGAGCAGTTCTTC. Protein product: CASSLVLAGGGNEQFF.

The chain is built from TRBV9 and TRBJ2-5; TRBD2 is a possible D gene (5 bases). Germline CDR1 and CDR2: SGDLS and YYNGEE. Trimming cost V 0 bases and J 1 base, with 7 bases left between them. The CDR3 loop spans 14 amino acids. The CDR3 DNA reads as TGTGCCAGCAGCGTAGGGGGAGTCCAAGAGACCCAGTACTTC. Translation: CASSVGGVQETQYF.

This clone was counted only a few times. The chain links TRBV7-9 to TRBJ2-5; D gene ambiguous. The CDR3 contains 13 residues. V shed 11 bases and J shed 3 bases, with 16 bases lying between them. CDR1 SEHNR and CDR2 FQNEAQ come from the germline V gene (reference sequence). The CDR3, as DNA: TGTGCCGTTGCGCCCGAGCAAGAAGAGACCCAGTACTTC. Translating gives CAVAPEQEETQYF.

The chain uses TRBV6-1 and TRBJ1-2, with a tentative D call TRBD1 (6 bases). CDR3 length: 13 amino acids. V shed 2 bases and J shed 5 bases, with 9 bases lying between them. Germline V gives CDR1 MNHNS, CDR2 SASEGT. The CDR3 region is CASSETGSYGYTF. The CDR3 coding sequence is TGTGCCAGCAGTGAAACAGGGAGTTATGGCTACACCTTC.

The chain joins TRBV5-4 to TRBJ2-7, with 11 bases that match TRBD1. The V and J ends lost 5 bases and 7 bases, in that order; junction bases with no gene match: 11. The germline V gene encodes CDR1 SGHNT and CDR2 YYREEE (reference sequence). There are 15 residues in the CDR3. CDR3 residues: CASSSQDRGLREQYF. The CDR3 bases are TGTGCCAGCAGTTCTCAGGACAGGGGGCTACGTGAGCAGTACTTC.

The chain has TRBV5-6 and TRBJ2-5; 7 nucleotides line up with TRBD1. The CDR3 consists of 14 residues. Germline trimming cut 0 bases from V and 11 bases from J; bases unmatched to any gene: 10. From germline, CDR1 is SGHDT and CDR2 YYEEEE. This CDR3 is CASSLGSGQVKQYF. DNA of the CDR3: TGTGCCAGCAGCTTGGGGTCCGGACAGGTAAAGCAGTACTTC.

The V call is TRBV9, the J call TRBJ1-2; 8 bases are a match to TRBD1. There are 13 residues in the CDR3. Germline-derived CDR1 and CDR2 are SGDLS and YYNGEE. V gave up 3 bases and J gave up 5 bases; unmatched junction bases: 3. CDR3 in amino acids: CASSGTGSYGYTF. The CDR3 DNA reads as TGTGCCAGCAGCGGGACAGGGAGTTATGGCTACACCTTC.

The chain combines TRBV5-1 with TRBJ2-3; 8 nucleotides match TRBD2. Trimming removed 6 bases from V and 3 bases from J; junction bases left unmatched: 15. Germline V gives CDR1 SGHRS, CDR2 YFSETQ. The CDR3 has 17 amino acids. DNA of the CDR3: TGCGCCAGCAACCCCATGGCAATTAGCGGGGCGACAGATACGCAGTATTTT. Translated: CASNPMAISGATDTQYF. The variable domain in full, with the rest retrieved from reference TRBV5-1 and TRBJ2-3, is KAGVTQTPRYLIKTRGQQVTLSCSPISGHRSVSWYQQTPGQGLQFLFEYFSETQRNKGNFPGRFSGRQFSNSRSEMNVSTLELGDSALYLCASNPMAISGATDTQYFGPGTRLTVL.

The chain has TRBV7-9 and TRBJ1-1; D is possibly TRBD1 (6 bases). The CDR3 spans 16 residues. Germline CDR1 is SEHNR and CDR2 is FQNEAQ (reference sequence). With 5 bases removed from V and 2 bases from J, the gap between germline ends came to 18 bases. CDR3 region: CASSPIRPGDNTEAFF. For the CDR3, the DNA is TGTGCCAGCAGCCCCATAAGGCCAGGGGATAACACTGAAGCTTTCTTT.

V is TRBV28 and J is TRBJ1-4; 10 nucleotides agree with TRBD1. V lost 4 bases, J lost 8 bases, and 7 bases stayed unmatched. The CDR3 has 15 residues. The germline V gene encodes CDR1 MDHEN and CDR2 SYDVKM. DNA of the CDR3: TGTGCCAGCAGTTGGGGGACAGGGGTAACCGAAAAACTGTTTTTT. Translation: CASSWGTGVTEKLFF.

The chain has TRBV6-5 and TRBJ1-1, with no clear D. V lost 6 bases and J 1 base, leaving 9 bases between the germline ends. The CDR3 totals 13 residues. Germline loops: CDR1 MNHEY, CDR2 SVGAGI. The CDR3 DNA reads as TGTGCCAGCAGGGAGAACTGGAACACTGAAGCTTTCTTT. Its protein product is CASRENWNTEAFF.